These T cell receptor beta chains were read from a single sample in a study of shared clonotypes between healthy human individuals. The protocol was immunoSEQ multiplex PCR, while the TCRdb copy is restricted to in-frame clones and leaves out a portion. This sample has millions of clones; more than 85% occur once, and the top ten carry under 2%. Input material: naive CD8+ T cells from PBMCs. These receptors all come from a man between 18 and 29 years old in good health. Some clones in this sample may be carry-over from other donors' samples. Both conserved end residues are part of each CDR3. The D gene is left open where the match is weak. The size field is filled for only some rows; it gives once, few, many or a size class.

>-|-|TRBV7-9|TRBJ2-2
TGTGCCAGCAGCCTCCCGTTAACTAGCGGGGAGCTGTTTTTT
CASSLPLTSGELFF
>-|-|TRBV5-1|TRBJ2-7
TGCGCCAGCAGTCAGGGGACCTACGAGCAGTACTTC
CASSQGTYEQYF
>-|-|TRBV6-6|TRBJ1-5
TGTGCCAGCAGTATCCGAGGTAGCAATCAGCCCCAGCATTTT
CASSIRGSNQPQHF
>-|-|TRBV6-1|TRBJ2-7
TGTGCCAGCAGTGATGAGGGGTACGAGCAGTACTTC
CASSDEGYEQYF
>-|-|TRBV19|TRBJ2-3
TGTGCCAGTAGAGACAGACACACAGATACGCAGTATTTT
CASRDRHTDTQYF
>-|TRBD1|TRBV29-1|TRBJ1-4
TGCAGCGTGCGGACAGGGGAGCTTATTGCTAATGAAAAACTGTTTTTT
CSVRTGELIANEKLFF
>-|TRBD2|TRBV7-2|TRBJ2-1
TGTGCCAGCACCGGACTAGCGGGAGTTGGGGGTGAGCAGTTCTTC
CASTGLAGVGGEQFF
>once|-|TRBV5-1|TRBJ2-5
TGCGCCAGCGATTCGGGAGAGGAGACCCAGTACTTC
CASDSGEETQYF
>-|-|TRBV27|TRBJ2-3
TGTGCCAGTGAGGCGAGGAGCACAGATACGCAGTATTTT
CASEARSTDTQYF
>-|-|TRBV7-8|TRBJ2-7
TGTGCCAGCAGCCTTCGGGACGGGACCTACGAGCAGTACTTC
CASSLRDGTYEQYF
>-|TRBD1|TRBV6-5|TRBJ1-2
TGTGCCAGCAGTTACCATAGGACAGGATTGGATGGCTACACCTTC
CASSYHRTGLDGYTF
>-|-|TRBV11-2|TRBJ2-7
TGTGCCAGCAGCTTGGAGGTTTTCAACGAGCAGTACTTC
CASSLEVFNEQYF
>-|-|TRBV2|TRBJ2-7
TGTGCCAGCCTGGGGGGCAGCTCCTACGAGCAGTACTTC
CASLGGSSYEQYF
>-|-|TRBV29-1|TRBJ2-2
TGCAGCGTTGATGGCGGGGCGTTGAACACCGGGGAGCTGTTTTTT
CSVDGGALNTGELFF
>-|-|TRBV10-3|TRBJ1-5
TGTGCCATCAGTGGACATTTCAATCAGCCCCAGCATTTT
CAISGHFNQPQHF
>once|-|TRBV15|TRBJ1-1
TGTGCCACCAGGGAACGACAGGAGAGGACTGAAGCTTTCTTT
CATRERQERTEAFF
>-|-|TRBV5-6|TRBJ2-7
TGTGCCAGCAGCTTGGGGTATACAGAAAACCTCTCCTACGAGCAGTACTTC
CASSLGYTENLSYEQYF
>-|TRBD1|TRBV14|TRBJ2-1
TGTGCCAGCAGCCCGGGACAGGGGAGGGAGCAGTTCTTC
CASSPGQGREQFF
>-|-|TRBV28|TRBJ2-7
TGTGCCAGCAGTTTTACCGGGGCGGAGGTCTACGAGCAGTACTTC
CASSFTGAEVYEQYF
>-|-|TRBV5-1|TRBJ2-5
TGCGCCAGCAGCGGGGAAGTCCCGGGGACCCAGTACTTC
CASSGEVPGTQYF
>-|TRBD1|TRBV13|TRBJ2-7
TGTGCCAGCAGCTTAGAGAGGACAGGGGTGGAGCACGAGCAGTACTTC
CASSLERTGVEHEQYF
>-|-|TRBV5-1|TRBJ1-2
TGCGCCAGCAGCCCGCGGGGGTATGGCTACACCTTC
CASSPRGYGYTF
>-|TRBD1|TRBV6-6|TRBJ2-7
TGTGCCAGTAGCCCTAAGACAGGGACATCCTACGAGCAGTACTTC
CASSPKTGTSYEQYF
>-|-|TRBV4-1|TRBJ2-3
TGCGCCAGCAGCCAAGCCCCGGCTAGTGGTACAGATACGCAGTATTTT
CASSQAPASGTDTQYF
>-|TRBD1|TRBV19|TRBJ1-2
TGTGCCAGTAGTGCTCGGGACAGGGGAATTTTTGGCTACACCTTC
CASSARDRGIFGYTF
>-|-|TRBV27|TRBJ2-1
TGTGCCAGCAGTTTACCCCCCCCTTTGTACAATGAGCAGTTCTTC
CASSLPPPLYNEQFF
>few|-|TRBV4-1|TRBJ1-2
TGCGCCAGCAGTCATAAACGCTATGGCTACACCTTC
CASSHKRYGYTF
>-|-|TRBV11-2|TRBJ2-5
TGTGCCAGCAGCCCATGGGGGGGCGGCAAAGAGACCCAGTACTTC
CASSPWGGGKETQYF
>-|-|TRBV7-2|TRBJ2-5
TGTGCCAGCCGCCGTGAAGAGACCCAGTACTTC
CASRREETQYF
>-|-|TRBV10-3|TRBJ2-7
TGTGCCATCAGTGAACCTACCTCCTACGAGCAGTACTTC
CAISEPTSYEQYF
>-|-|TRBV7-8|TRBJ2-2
TGTGCCAGCAGCTTCGAAAGAGGGACCGGGGAGCTGTTTTTT
CASSFERGTGELFF
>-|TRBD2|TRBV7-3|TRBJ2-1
TGTGCCAGCAGCTCGGGACTAGCTGGCTACAATGAGCAGTTCTTC
CASSSGLAGYNEQFF
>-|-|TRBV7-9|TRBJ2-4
TGTGCCAGCAGCTTATTAGACGCCAAAAACATTCAGTACTTC
CASSLLDAKNIQYF
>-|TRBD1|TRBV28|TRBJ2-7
TGTGCCAGCAGTCTAGGGACAGGGGCGGGCTACGAGCAGTACTTC
CASSLGTGAGYEQYF
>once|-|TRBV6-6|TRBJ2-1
TGTGCCAGCAGTCGAGACAGAAGCTCCTACAATGAGCAGTTCTTC
CASSRDRSSYNEQFF
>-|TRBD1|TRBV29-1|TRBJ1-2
TGCAGCGTCCTGACAGGGAATGGCTACACCTTC
CSVLTGNGYTF
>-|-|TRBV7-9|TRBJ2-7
TGTGCCAGCAGCCTCCCGGGCCAGAACTCCTACGAGCAGTACTTC
CASSLPGQNSYEQYF
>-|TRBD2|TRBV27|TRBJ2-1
TGTGCCAGCACCCCTAGCGGGAGGACCTACAATGAGCAGTTCTTC
CASTPSGRTYNEQFF
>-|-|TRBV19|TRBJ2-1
TGTGCCAGTAGAATCGTCAATGAGCAGTTCTTC
CASRIVNEQFF
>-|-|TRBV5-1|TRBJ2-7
TGCGCCAGCAGCTTGGTGGCGACCACCTACGAGCAGTACTTC
CASSLVATTYEQYF
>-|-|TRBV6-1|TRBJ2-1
TGTGCCAGCAGTGAACTCGTATGGAGTGAGCAGTTCTTC
CASSELVWSEQFF